This T cell receptor beta chain stems from a study of OX40 agonist ivuxolimab in advanced cancers. Whole-study context: Each patient was given ivuxolimab into a vein every 2 weeks, at 0.01 to 10 mg/kg. General study points: Among patients with partial responses at 0.1-3.0 mg/kg, clonal expansion was among the lowest. CD4+ and CD8+ blood T cells expanded clonally by week 6 at 0.1 to 3.0 mg/kg.

In germline, CDR1 is LGHNA, CDR2 YSLEER. The ends were cut back, 0 bases at V and 2 bases at J, with 19 bases in the middle. The CDR3 runs 18 residues. Using immunoSEQ multiplex PCR, the repertoire was profiled, and TCRdb retains in-frame clones only, with some absent. The sample contains 53,000 or so clones, approximately 79% of which appear only once. Sampling of blood occurred at baseline, cycle 4 day 1, and cycle 7 day 1. Notes on this clone: Antigen unknown.

This clonotype was sampled from an adult with an advanced solid tumor such as melanoma, head and neck, liver or kidney cancer. Sample: CD4+ or CD8+ T cells sorted from blood, taken in a trial of the OX40 agonist ivuxolimab. The chain uses TRBV4-3 and TRBJ1-2; weak D call: TRBD1 (5 bases). The chain's CDR3 is CASSQDLRGAPLNYGYTF. The CDR3 DNA reads as TGCGCCAGCAGCCAAGATCTGAGAGGGGCGCCACTGAACTATGGCTACACCTTC.